The 14 T cell receptor beta chains reported below all come from one sample, sequenced in a study of shared clonotypes between healthy human individuals. The data were produced by immunoSEQ multiplex PCR, yet TCRdb's version contains in-frame clones alone and is incomplete. Of some 2.1 million clones listed, 85% to 95% are singletons. The specimen sequenced was naive CD4+ T cells sorted from blood. Described subset: CD45RA+ positively selected. These receptors all stem from a man between 18 and 35 years old in good health.

CDR3 amino acids: CASSGGLRAQYF. CDR3 coding DNA: TGCGCCAGCAGCGGGGGCCTTCGGGCGCAGTATTTT. The chain uses TRBV5-1 and TRBJ2-3; possible D gene TRBD1, 6 bases. V was trimmed by 4 bases and J by 10 bases, leaving 13 bases between them. CDR1 and CDR2 from the germline V gene are SGHRS and YFSETQ. The CDR3 covers 12 residues.

CDR3 nucleotide sequence: TGTGCCAGCAGGGACAGGGGGAATGGCTACACCTTC. Translated: CASRDRGNGYTF. V gene TRBV6-5 combines with J gene TRBJ1-2, with 10 positions matching TRBD1. V shed 6 bases, J shed 6 bases, and the junction held 1 base outside the gene matches. Per germline, CDR1 MNHEY and CDR2 SVGAGI. CDR3 length: 12 residues.

The chain recombines TRBV30 with TRBJ1-5; 7 nucleotides agree with TRBD1. Germline lookup yields CDR1 GTSNPN and CDR2 SVGIG (reference sequence). V lost 0 bases to trimming and J lost 3 bases; unmatched junction nucleotides: 5. This CDR3 comprises 15 residues. The CDR3 here is CAWSVQGKFNQPQHF. The CDR3 DNA is TGTGCCTGGAGTGTACAGGGGAAATTCAATCAGCCCCAGCATTTT.

The CDR3 DNA is TGTGCCAGCACGTCGATAAGGGCTAGTCTCTACGAGCAGTACTTC. Protein: CASTSIRASLYEQYF. The chain uses TRBV7-9 and TRBJ2-7, with no clear D. The CDR3 has 15 residues. Trimming took 7 bases from V and 3 from J, leaving 19 bases between them. CDR1 is SEHNR, CDR2 FQNEAQ, per germline (reference sequence).

The chain carries TRBV6-5 and TRBJ2-5; 7 bases fit TRBD1. J was trimmed by 5 bases and V by 11 bases; bases with no gene match: 14. The CDR3 covers 14 residues. Germline CDR1 is MNHEY and CDR2 is SVGAGI. DNA of the CDR3: TGTGCCTCCAATCGAGGGGGCCGAACGGAGACCCAGTACTTC. Translating gives CASNRGGRTETQYF.

The chain uses TRBV28 and TRBJ2-2, with unresolved D. V was shortened by 6 bases and J by 4 bases, with 6 bases between the two germline ends. CDR1 and CDR2 (germline): MDHEN, SYDVKM. This CDR3 contains 12 residues. Here the CDR3 DNA reads TGTGCCAGCAGAAGGGCCACCGGGGAGCTGTTTTTT. Translation gives CASRRATGELFF.

This clone was picked up one time. The genes are TRBV5-1 and TRBJ2-2, with D possibly matching TRBD2 (5 bases). The CDR3 covers 17 residues. V shed 0 bases and J shed 2 bases, with 14 bases lying between them. Germline V gene sequence: CDR1 SGHRS, CDR2 YFSETQ. As DNA, the CDR3 is TGCGCCAGCAGCTTGGCCGGACTCACGCCAAACACCGGGGAGCTGTTTTTT. Amino acids: CASSLAGLTPNTGELFF.

The rearrangement links TRBV30 to TRBJ1-4; D gene unclear. The CDR3 totals 14 residues. The germline V gene has CDR1 GTSNPN and CDR2 SVGIG (reference sequence). The germline V and J ends were trimmed by 5 bases and 0 bases, with 10 bases remaining between them. CDR3 protein: CAWQHPTTNEKLFF. CDR3 DNA sequence: TGTGCCTGGCAACACCCTACAACTAATGAAAAACTGTTTTTT.

This clone was counted once. The chain links TRBV10-3 to TRBJ2-7; no clear D gene. The CDR3 contains 15 residues. Germline CDR1 ENHRY, CDR2 SYGVKD. Trimming pared 3 bases from V and 5 bases from J, leaving 17 bases between. The CDR3 reads CAISEGRVVSNEQYF. The CDR3 nucleotides read TGTGCCATCAGTGAAGGCCGGGTTGTTAGTAACGAGCAGTACTTC.

A remark on this clone: In the same sample, other DNA sequences code for this CDR3. V is TRBV19 and J is TRBJ1-2; D may be TRBD1 (5 bases). This CDR3 comprises 14 residues. V lost 1 base, J lost 4 bases, and 10 bases lay in between. CDR1 LNHDA and CDR2 SQIVND come from the germline V gene (reference sequence). The CDR3 nucleotides are TGTGCCAGTAGTATAGGTGGGACGCCCTATGGCTACACCTTC. Residues: CASSIGGTPYGYTF.

V gene TRBV4-1 combines with J gene TRBJ2-5, with 9 positions matching TRBD1. The V and J ends lost 5 bases and 5 bases, in that order; junction bases with no gene match: 3. CDR3 length equals 13 residues. Germline loops: CDR1 MGHRA, CDR2 YSYEKL. The CDR3 protein is CASSYRGRETQYF. CDR3 in DNA: TGCGCCAGCAGCTACAGGGGGCGGGAGACCCAGTACTTC.

The V and J genes are TRBV6-5 and TRBJ2-1; 9 bases map to TRBD2. Germline CDR1 MNHEY, CDR2 SVGAGI. This CDR3 region has 13 residues. V was clipped by 9 bases and J by 6 bases; unmatched bases: 6. The CDR3 region is CASTGLASNEQFF. CDR3 bases: TGTGCCAGTACAGGACTAGCGTCCAATGAGCAGTTCTTC.

Points on this clone: This CDR3 is also generated by other DNA sequences in the sample. This chain joins TRBV27 and TRBJ1-6; no definite D call. CDR1 and CDR2 from the germline V gene are MNHEY and SMNVEV (reference sequence). Between the trimmed V and J ends, which lost 3 bases and 8 bases, there was a span of 5 bases. CDR3 length: 12 amino acids. DNA of the CDR3: TGTGCCAGCAGTTTGGGTGATTCACCCCTCCACTTT. Translated: CASSLGDSPLHF.

The chain is built from TRBV6-5 and TRBJ1-4; D gene unclear. With 6 bases removed from V and 5 bases from J, the gap between germline ends came to 13 bases. The length of the CDR3 is 14 residues. Germline V gene sequence: CDR1 MNHEY, CDR2 SVGAGI. CDR3 DNA: TGTGCCAGCAGCCGTGCTTTTCAGAATGAAAAACTGTTTTTT. The encoded protein is CASSRAFQNEKLFF.